The 23 T cell receptor beta chains below come from one sample, sequenced in a study of CD4 T cells in relation to SARS-CoV-2 and coronaviruses. Their recognized antigens are unknown. Only in-frame clones appear in the TCRdb table, and some are missing; sequencing was by immunoSEQ multiplex PCR. The sample lists about 36,000 clones; 77% were seen once. The source material was memory CD4+ T cells from PBMCs, cultured in vitro. All receptors derive from an adult with COVID-19.

This chain links TRBV4-1 with TRBJ1-5, with D tentatively TRBD1 (5 bases). This CDR3 comprises 18 residues. Trimming left V 3 bases short and J 2 bases short, with 20 bases between. The germline V gene has CDR1 MGHRA and CDR2 YSYEKL. For the CDR3, the DNA is TGCGCCAGCAGCCACCCCGGGACCTTGGGGATTGGCAATCAGCCCCAGCATTTT. Protein sequence: CASSHPGTLGIGNQPQHF.

The chain joins TRBV30 to TRBJ1-1; a possible D gene is TRBD1 (5 bases). The CDR3 runs 12 residues. V was pared by 5 bases and J by 3 bases, with 10 bases between. Per the germline V gene, CDR1 is GTSNPN and CDR2 is SVGIG (reference sequence). CDR3 DNA sequence: TGTGCCTGGGGGACGGGGGACACTGAAGCTTTCTTT. Encoded protein: CAWGTGDTEAFF.

The J gene is TRBJ2-3, the V gene TRBV29-1; possibly TRBD2 for D (6 bases). The CDR3 spans 12 residues. V was clipped by 3 bases and J by 6 bases, with 10 bases between them. Germline values: CDR1 SQVTM, CDR2 ANQGSEA. The CDR3 nucleotides read TGCAGCGTTGAGGCGGGACTGGATACGCAGTATTTT. Its translation is CSVEAGLDTQYF.

The chain recombines TRBV28 with TRBJ1-4; 9 bases are shared with TRBD1. V was pared by 2 bases and J by 7 bases, with 8 bases of the junction left unmatched. Germline-derived CDR1 and CDR2 are MDHEN and SYDVKM. This CDR3 is 16 amino acids long. The CDR3 sequence: CASSLIGTTGGEKLFF. CDR3 sequence (DNA): TGTGCCAGCAGTTTAATCGGAACGACAGGGGGTGAAAAACTGTTTTTT.

This clone was detected only once. The chain joins TRBV5-6 to TRBJ2-7, with D perhaps matching TRBD1 (5 bases). Germline V gene lookup returns CDR1 SGHDT and CDR2 YYEEEE. The CDR3 has 13 residues. The V and J ends lost 4 bases and 0 bases respectively, with 8 bases between them. The CDR3 sequence: CASSHDSSYEQYF. In DNA form, the CDR3 reads TGTGCCAGCAGCCATGACAGCTCCTACGAGCAGTACTTC.

In DNA form, the CDR3 reads TGCAGCGTTGAAACTAGCGGGAGAGGGAATGAGCAGTTCTTC. Translating it yields CSVETSGRGNEQFF. The chain is built from TRBV29-1 and TRBJ2-1; 11 positions match TRBD2. Germline V CDR1 and CDR2: SQVTM, ANQGSEA. CDR3 size: 14 residues. V lost 2 bases, J lost 7 bases, and 4 bases stayed unmatched.

The genes are TRBV28 and TRBJ2-1, with 8 nucleotides matching TRBD2. The CDR3 runs to 12 residues. Trimming took 11 bases from V and 5 from J; bases not matched to a gene: 5. The germline V gene encodes CDR1 MDHEN and CDR2 SYDVKM. In nucleotides, the CDR3 is TGTGCCCACACTAGCGGAGACAATGAGCAGTTCTTC. It specifies CAHTSGDNEQFF.

The chain couples TRBV7-8 to TRBJ1-5; D remains unclear. The CDR3 spans 15 residues. The V and J ends lost 6 bases and 2 bases respectively, with 14 bases between them. Germline V gene lookup returns CDR1 SGHVS and CDR2 FQNEAQ. The CDR3, as DNA: TGTGCCAGCAGTAAGGCGGTGTTAGGCAATCAGCCCCAGCATTTT. Translating gives CASSKAVLGNQPQHF.

This sequence joins TRBV10-3 and TRBJ2-3, with TRBD1 matching 9 bases. The trim removed 6 bases at V and 3 bases at J, leaving 7 bases unmatched. Germline values: CDR1 ENHRY, CDR2 SYGVKD. This CDR3 is 15 amino acids long. The CDR3 loop reads CAIRDGTGSTDTQYF. The DNA of the CDR3 is TGTGCCATCAGAGACGGGACAGGGTCTACAGATACGCAGTATTTT.

The genes are TRBV7-9 and TRBJ1-6; a possible D gene is TRBD1 (5 bases). Germline V gene sequence: CDR1 SEHNR, CDR2 FQNEAQ (reference sequence). Between the trimmed V and J ends, which lost 5 bases and 0 bases, there was a span of 14 bases. CDR3 size: 17 residues. The CDR3 DNA is TGTGCCAGCAGCGAACTGGGGCAAAGCTCCTATAATTCACCCCTCCACTTT. Translated: CASSELGQSSYNSPLHF.

The chain combines TRBV3-1 (or the pseudogene TRBV3-2) with TRBJ1-1; D remains unclear. The germline CDR1 and CDR2 sequences are LGHDT and YNNKEL (reference sequence). CDR3 length: 14 amino acids. V dropped 4 bases and J dropped 0 bases, with 9 bases sitting between them. CDR3 in amino acids: CASSRGLLNTEAFF. The CDR3 nucleotides read TGTGCCAGCAGCCGTGGGCTTCTGAACACTGAAGCTTTCTTT.

V gene TRBV7-9 combines with J gene TRBJ2-1; 7 bases agree with TRBD2. CDR1 and CDR2 from the germline V gene are SEHNR and FQNEAQ (reference sequence). This CDR3 is built from 16 residues. Trimming cost V 2 bases and J 5 bases; bases outside gene matches: 9. The CDR3: CASSLFGGSIHNEQFF. CDR3 DNA sequence: TGTGCCAGCAGCTTATTTGGCGGGAGTATCCACAATGAGCAGTTCTTC. The complete variable domain, with remaining parts taken from reference TRBV7-9 and TRBJ2-1, reads DTGVSQNPRHKITKRGQNVTFRCDPISEHNRLYWYRQTLGQGPEFLTYFQNEAQLEKSRLLSDRFSAERPKGSFSTLEIQRTEQGDSAMYLCASSLFGGSIHNEQFFGPGTRLTVL.

The chain employs TRBV6-5 and TRBJ2-3; TRBD2 matches at 10 bases. This CDR3 is 15 amino acids long. Germline CDR1 MNHEY, CDR2 SVGAGI. The V segment lost 5 bases and the J segment 2 bases; nucleotides outside the gene matches: 4. CDR3: CASSTGLAITDTQYF. CDR3 DNA sequence: TGTGCCAGCAGTACGGGACTAGCGATCACAGATACGCAGTATTTT.

V gene TRBV10-3 combines with J gene TRBJ2-1; TRBD2 aligns across 10 bases. After removal of 0 bases from V and 0 bases from J, the junction contained 11 bases not matched to a gene. Germline assignment: CDR1 ENHRY and CDR2 SYGVKD. The CDR3 contains 20 residues. The chain's CDR3 is CAISESPGGSGRSSYNEQFF. The CDR3 DNA reads TGTGCCATCAGTGAGTCCCCTGGTGGTAGCGGGAGGAGCTCCTACAATGAGCAGTTCTTC.

The CDR3 loop reads CATSRGDRVTGELFF. DNA of the CDR3: TGTGCCACCAGCAGAGGGGACAGGGTCACCGGGGAGCTGTTTTTT. The chain recombines TRBV15 with TRBJ2-2, with TRBD1 matching over 9 bases. This CDR3 spans 15 amino acids. The germline gives CDR1 LNHNV, CDR2 YYDKDF (reference sequence). The V and J ends lost 1 base and 4 bases, in that order; junction bases with no gene match: 1.

This clone was observed a single time. The chain joins TRBV24-1 to TRBJ2-5, with 8 nucleotides matching TRBD1. Per the germline V gene, CDR1 is KGHDR and CDR2 is SFDVKD. The CDR3 is 17 amino acids. Losses at the gene ends were 3 bases for V and 5 bases for J; bases not matched to a gene: 13. CDR3: CATSDRMGQATRETQYF. The CDR3 DNA is TGTGCCACCAGTGATCGTATGGGACAGGCTACGAGGGAGACCCAGTACTTC.

The chain uses TRBV11-3 and TRBJ2-1, with a possible D match to TRBD1 (6 bases). V lost 2 bases, J lost 6 bases, and 8 bases lay in between. This CDR3 comprises 13 residues. The germline V gene encodes CDR1 SGHNT and CDR2 YENEEA. The CDR3 region has the DNA TGTGCCAGCAGCTTATACAGGGCCAATGAGCAGTTCTTC. Its translation: CASSLYRANEQFF.

This clone occurred once. J is TRBJ2-2 and V is TRBV9, with D tentatively TRBD2 (6 bases). Trimming took off 3 bases at V and 0 bases at J, with 15 bases between the two ends. This CDR3 region has 17 residues. The germline V gene encodes CDR1 SGDLS and CDR2 YYNGEE. Here the CDR3 reads CASSAGTSPANTGELFF. CDR3 coding DNA: TGTGCCAGCAGCGCCGGGACTTCTCCCGCGAACACCGGGGAGCTGTTTTTT.

CDR3 loop: CASSADRFNYGYTF. The CDR3 coding sequence is TGTGCCAGCAGTGCGGACAGGTTTAACTATGGCTACACCTTC. J is TRBJ1-2 and V is TRBV2; TRBD1 agrees at 7 bases. Germline trimming cut 4 bases from V and 1 base from J; bases unmatched to any gene: 3. Germline CDR1 is SNHLY and CDR2 is FYNNEI. The CDR3 contains 14 residues.

This sequence joins TRBV29-1 and TRBJ2-1; D possibly corresponds to TRBD2 (5 bases). The CDR3 extends over 15 amino acids. Germline V CDR1 and CDR2: SQVTM, ANQGSEA. Trimming removed 5 bases at V and 0 bases at J, with 14 bases between. CDR3 amino acids: CSVSLRGFSYNEQFF. CDR3 DNA sequence: TGCAGCGTTTCCCTCCGGGGTTTCTCCTACAATGAGCAGTTCTTC.

The chain uses TRBV28 and TRBJ2-1; TRBD2 might be the D (5 bases). Per germline, CDR1 MDHEN and CDR2 SYDVKM. V lost 7 bases, J lost 4 bases, and 8 bases lay in between. This CDR3 has 12 amino acids. In nucleotides, the CDR3 is TGTGCCAGCACCAGCGGTTACAATGAGCAGTTCTTC. Protein product: CASTSGYNEQFF.

The chain uses TRBV5-1 and TRBJ2-5, with 11 positions matching TRBD2. Germline CDR1 SGHRS, CDR2 YFSETQ. Trimming took 3 bases from V and 4 from J; bases not matched to a gene: 8. This CDR3 is 16 amino acids long. CDR3 coding DNA: TGCGCCAGCAGCTCGATGATAGCGGGAGGGGGAGAGACCCAGTACTTC. Its translation: CASSSMIAGGGETQYF. Full variable domain (remainder filled in from reference TRBV5-1 and TRBJ2-5): KAGVTQTPRYLIKTRGQQVTLSCSPISGHRSVSWYQQTPGQGLQFLFEYFSETQRNKGNFPGRFSGRQFSNSRSEMNVSTLELGDSALYLCASSSMIAGGGETQYFGPGTRLLVL.

This sequence joins TRBV7-3 and TRBJ2-1; 9 bases align to TRBD1. With V trimmed by 0 bases and J by 7 bases, 10 bases remained unmatched. In germline, CDR1 is SGHTA, CDR2 FQGTGA. There are 17 residues in the CDR3. The CDR3 sequence: CASSLTGTGTGRNEQFF. In nucleotides, the CDR3 is TGTGCCAGCAGCTTAACGGGAACCGGGACAGGGAGGAATGAGCAGTTCTTC.